This is a list of T cell receptor beta chains from one sample in a study of cytomegalovirus exposure and HLA in healthy donors. TCRdb's table, derived via immunoSEQ multiplex PCR, lists solely in-frame clones and lacks some. The sample data list approximately 130,000 clones. Input material: PBMCs. Source of these receptors: a woman aged 55-75 years in good health and CMV-seronegative. Both conserved end residues are part of each CDR3.

TRBV25-1	TRBJ1-5	CASSESWGEQPQHF
TRBV5-1	TRBJ2-7	CASSLDRAYEQYF
TRBV5-4	TRBJ1-2	CASSLGGGENNYGYTF
TRBV5-5	TRBJ2-6	CASSFLQGSRSGANVLTF
TRBV9	TRBJ1-1	CASSVGGGQGDTEAFF
TRBV5-6	TRBJ2-7	CASSRTGFRNEQYF
TRBV6-6	TRBJ1-3	CAGSAGQHSGNTIYF
TRBV5-1	TRBJ1-1	CASSSQGVNTEAFF
TRBV2	TRBJ1-5	CASSEEGDSNQPQHF
TRBV2	TRBJ1-5	CASRGDRASYQPQHF
TRBV7-3	TRBJ2-3	CASSLDRVAQYF
TRBV9	TRBJ2-5	CASSVGTSGPQETQYF
TRBV4-1	TRBJ2-7	CASSQVGGAGEQYF
TRBV13	TRBJ1-2	CASSLAPRGGYGYTF
TRBV19	TRBJ2-7	CASSMGTGGYEQYF
TRBV29-1	TRBJ1-2	CSVEETATPYGYTF
TRBV5-6	TRBJ2-1	CASSLPSGRANEQFF
TRBV13	TRBJ1-1	CASSSYRAMNTEAFF
TRBV29-1	TRBJ2-3	CSVGTSGSKADTQYF
TRBV28	TRBJ2-7	CASSLAGKPYEQYF
TRBV6-4	TRBJ1-5	CASSPYSNQPQHF
TRBV5-5	TRBJ1-4	CASSSDSPSYEKLFF
TRBV19	TRBJ2-7	CASSRTSVGGGDYEQYF
TRBV7-3	TRBJ1-2	CASSPQGIDGYTF
TRBV2	TRBJ2-5	CASRAELGEGQETQYF
TRBV2	TRBJ1-6	CASSPHMTGSSYNSPLHF
TRBV5-4	TRBJ2-5	CASSLARREETQYF
TRBV7-9	TRBJ1-1	CASSLDVQGRAEAFF
TRBV7-8	TRBJ1-2	CASSLRGGVSNYGYTF
TRBV27	TRBJ2-7	CASIFPGLAGSWIAYEQYF
TRBV25-1	TRBJ2-1	CASSEGQGYRLNYNEQFF
TRBV5-1	TRBJ2-3	CASSFGWTVGFADTQYF
TRBV4-2	TRBJ2-7	CASSQEYLIYEQYF
TRBV2	TRBJ1-2	CASTGDSYGYTF
TRBV7-3	TRBJ2-6	CASSPWSSGANVLTF
TRBV7-8	TRBJ1-6	CASSLRGNSPLHF
TRBV5-1	TRBJ2-7	CASSLGQTISYEQYF